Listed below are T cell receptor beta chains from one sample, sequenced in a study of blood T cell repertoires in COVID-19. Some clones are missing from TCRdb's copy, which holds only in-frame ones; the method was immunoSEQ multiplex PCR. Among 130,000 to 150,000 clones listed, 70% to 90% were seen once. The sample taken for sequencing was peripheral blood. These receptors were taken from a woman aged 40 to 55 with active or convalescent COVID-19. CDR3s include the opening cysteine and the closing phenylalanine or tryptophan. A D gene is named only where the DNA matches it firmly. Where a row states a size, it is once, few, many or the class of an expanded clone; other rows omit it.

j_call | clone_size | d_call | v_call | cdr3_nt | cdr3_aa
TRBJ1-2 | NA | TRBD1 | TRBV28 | TGTGCCAGCAGTTCACCGGGACAGGGGCGCTATGGCTACACCTTC | CASSSPGQGRYGYTF
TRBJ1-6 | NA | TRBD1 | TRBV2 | TGTGCCAGCAGTACAGACAGGGGGTCCTATAATTCACCCCTCCACTTT | CASSTDRGSYNSPLHF
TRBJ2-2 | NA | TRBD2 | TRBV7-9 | TGTGCCAGCACTCGACTAGCGGGAGGGGGAGCCACCGGGGAGCTGTTTTTT | CASTRLAGGGATGELFF
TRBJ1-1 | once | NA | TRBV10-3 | TGTGCCATCAGTGAGCCCGGACGGGGCACTGAAGCTTTCTTT | CAISEPGRGTEAFF
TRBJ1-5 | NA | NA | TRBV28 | TGTGCCAGCAGTTTAATAGGGGGAAGCAATCAGCCCCAGCATTTT | CASSLIGGSNQPQHF
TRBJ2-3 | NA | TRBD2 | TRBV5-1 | TGCGCCAGCAGCGGGGGGGTTTCGGAACGCCTGGGGACAGATACGCAGTATTTT | CASSGGVSERLGTDTQYF
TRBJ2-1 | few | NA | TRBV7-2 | TGTGCCAGCAGCTTAGGGTCGGGAGTCGGTAGTAATGAGCAGTTCTTC | CASSLGSGVGSNEQFF
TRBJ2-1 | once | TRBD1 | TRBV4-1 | TGCGCCAGCAGCCCCCACAGGGGGTCCTACAATGAGCAGTTCTTC | CASSPHRGSYNEQFF
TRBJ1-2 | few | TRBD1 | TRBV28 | TGTGCCAGCAGTTTAAACAGGGGGCGCCCGAGCTACACCTTC | CASSLNRGRPSYTF
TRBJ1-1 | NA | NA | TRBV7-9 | TGTGCCAGCAGCTTGGTAGGGAGGACAACTGAAGCTTTCTTT | CASSLVGRTTEAFF
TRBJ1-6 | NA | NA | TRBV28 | TGTGCCAGCAGTTTAGGGGGGACTAATTCACCCCTCCACTTT | CASSLGGTNSPLHF
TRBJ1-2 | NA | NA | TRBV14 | TGTGCCAGCAGCTTAAGCAACTATGGCTACACCTTC | CASSLSNYGYTF
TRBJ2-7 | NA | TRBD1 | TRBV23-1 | TGCGCCAGCAGTCAATCAGACAGGGGGATTCGGTACGAGCAGTACTTC | CASSQSDRGIRYEQYF
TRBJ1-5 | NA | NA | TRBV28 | TGTGCCAGCACCTTGACAGGCTATAGCAATCAGCCCCAGCATTTT | CASTLTGYSNQPQHF
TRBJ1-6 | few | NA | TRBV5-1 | TGCGCCAGCAGCTTGGATGGGGGGAGGAATTCACCCCTCCACTTT | CASSLDGGRNSPLHF
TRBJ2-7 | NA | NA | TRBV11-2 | TGTGCCAGCAGCTTTGGGGGCCTCAACTACGAGCAGTACTTC | CASSFGGLNYEQYF
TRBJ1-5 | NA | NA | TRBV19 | TGTGCCAGTACCAGCTCAGGGCCCCAGCATTTT | CASTSSGPQHF
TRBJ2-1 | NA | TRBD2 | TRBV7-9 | TGTGCCAGCAGCCTGAGAACTAGCGGCGGAGGGCAGTTCTTC | CASSLRTSGGGQFF
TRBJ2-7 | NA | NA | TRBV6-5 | TGTGCCAGCAGCCAACCTCCGGGGGAGCAGTACTTC | CASSQPPGEQYF
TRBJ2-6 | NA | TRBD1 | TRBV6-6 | TGTGCCAGCAGTCGTCCCGGGACAGGGCCCCTATCTGGGGCCAACGTCCTGACTTTC | CASSRPGTGPLSGANVLTF
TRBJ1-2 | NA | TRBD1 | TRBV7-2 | TGTGCCAGCTCTTCATCAGGGGGCAGCTATGGCTACACCTTC | CASSSSGGSYGYTF
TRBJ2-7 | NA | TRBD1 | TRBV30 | TGTGCCTGGAGGGGAGCCCCGGGGACAGGGGCGTACGAGCAGTACTTC | CAWRGAPGTGAYEQYF
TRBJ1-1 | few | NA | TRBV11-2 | TGTGCCAGCAGAGATCCATACAGGAACACTGAAGCTTTCTTT | CASRDPYRNTEAFF
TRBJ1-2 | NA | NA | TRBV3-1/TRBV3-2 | TGTGCCAGCAGTAGGACAGTCATATATGGCTACACCTTC | CASSRTVIYGYTF
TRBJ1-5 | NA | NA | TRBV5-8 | TGTGCCAGCAGCTTGGTAGTTCCCCAGGGAAGTCGACAGCCCCAGCATTTT | CASSLVVPQGSRQPQHF
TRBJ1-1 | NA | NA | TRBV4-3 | TGCGCCAGCAGGTTAAACCGGGGCACTGAAGCTTTCTTT | CASRLNRGTEAFF
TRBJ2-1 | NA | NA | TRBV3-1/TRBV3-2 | TGTGCCAGCAGACACAGGGGTGGACTAGCCTGCTCCTACAATGAGCAGTTCTTC | CASRHRGGLACSYNEQFF
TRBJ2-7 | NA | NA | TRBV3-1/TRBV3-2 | TGTGCCAGCAGCCGACAGAGCTCCTACGAGCAGTACTTC | CASSRQSSYEQYF
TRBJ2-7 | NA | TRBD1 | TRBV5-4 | TGTGCCAGCAGCTTGGGACAGGGGAACTACGAGCAGTACTTC | CASSLGQGNYEQYF
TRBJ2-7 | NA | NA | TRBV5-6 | TGTGCCAGCAGCTCCTCGACACCATCCTACGAGCAGTACTTC | CASSSSTPSYEQYF
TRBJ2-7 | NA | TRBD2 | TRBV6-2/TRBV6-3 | TGTGCCAGCAGCGACTCGGGAGGTCGGTCCTACGAGCAGTACTTC | CASSDSGGRSYEQYF